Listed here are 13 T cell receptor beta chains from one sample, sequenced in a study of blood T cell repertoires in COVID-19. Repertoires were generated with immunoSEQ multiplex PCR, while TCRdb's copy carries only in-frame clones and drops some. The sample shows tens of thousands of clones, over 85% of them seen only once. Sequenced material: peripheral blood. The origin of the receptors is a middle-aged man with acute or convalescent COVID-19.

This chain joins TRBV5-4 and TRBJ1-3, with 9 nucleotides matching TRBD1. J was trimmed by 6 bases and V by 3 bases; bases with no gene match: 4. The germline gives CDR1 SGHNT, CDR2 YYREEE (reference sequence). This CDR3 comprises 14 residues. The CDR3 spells CASSSRTGVNTIYF. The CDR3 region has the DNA TGTGCCAGCAGCTCCCGGACAGGGGTAAACACCATATATTTT.

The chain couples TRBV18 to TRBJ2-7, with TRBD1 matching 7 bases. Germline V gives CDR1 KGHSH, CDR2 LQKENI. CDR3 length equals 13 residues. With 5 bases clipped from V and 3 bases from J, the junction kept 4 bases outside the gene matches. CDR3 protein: CASSVTGDYEQYV. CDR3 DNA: TGTGCCAGCTCAGTCACAGGGGACTACGAGCAGTACGTC.

The CDR3 nucleotides are TGTGCCAGCAGCTTACGACAGGATAATTCACCCCTCCACTTT. This sequence encodes CASSLRQDNSPLHF. The rearrangement joins TRBV3-1 (or the pseudogene TRBV3-2) to TRBJ1-6, with D possibly TRBD1 on 6 matching bases. This CDR3 spans 14 amino acids. V was trimmed by 5 bases and J by 5 bases, leaving 10 bases between them. In germline, CDR1 is LGHDT, CDR2 YNNKEL (reference sequence).

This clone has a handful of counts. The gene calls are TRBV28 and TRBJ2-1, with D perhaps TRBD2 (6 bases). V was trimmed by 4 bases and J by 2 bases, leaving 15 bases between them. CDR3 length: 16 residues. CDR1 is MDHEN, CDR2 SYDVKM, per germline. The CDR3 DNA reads TGTGCCAGCAGTTCCCCAACTAGCAGTACCTACAATGAGCAGTTCTTC. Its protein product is CASSSPTSSTYNEQFF.

Here the CDR3 DNA reads TGTGCCAGCAGCCTACTAGGTGCAGCCGACACCGGGGAGCTGTTTTTT. Residues: CASSLLGAADTGELFF. The V and J genes are TRBV7-2 and TRBJ2-2, with D tentatively TRBD2 (5 bases). V lost 5 bases, J lost 3 bases, and 16 bases lay in between. Germline loops: CDR1 SGHTA, CDR2 FQGNSA. The CDR3 has 16 amino acids.

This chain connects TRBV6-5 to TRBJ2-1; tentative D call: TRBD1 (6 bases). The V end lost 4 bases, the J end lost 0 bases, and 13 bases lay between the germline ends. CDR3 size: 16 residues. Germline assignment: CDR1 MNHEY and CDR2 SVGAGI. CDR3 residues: CASSSLDSVSYNEQFF. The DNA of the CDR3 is TGTGCCAGCAGTTCCTTGGACAGTGTCTCCTACAATGAGCAGTTCTTC.

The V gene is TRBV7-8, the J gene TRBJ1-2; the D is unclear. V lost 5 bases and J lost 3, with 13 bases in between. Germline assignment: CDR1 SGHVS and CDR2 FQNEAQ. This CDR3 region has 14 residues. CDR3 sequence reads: CASSPSQWYYGYTF. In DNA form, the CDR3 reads TGTGCCAGCAGCCCTAGTCAGTGGTACTATGGCTACACCTTC.

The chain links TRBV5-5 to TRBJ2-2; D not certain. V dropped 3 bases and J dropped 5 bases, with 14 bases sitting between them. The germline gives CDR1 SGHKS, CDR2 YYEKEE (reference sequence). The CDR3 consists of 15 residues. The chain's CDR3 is CASSSLRALTGELFF. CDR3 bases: TGTGCCAGCAGCTCTCTCCGTGCTCTAACCGGGGAGCTGTTTTTT.

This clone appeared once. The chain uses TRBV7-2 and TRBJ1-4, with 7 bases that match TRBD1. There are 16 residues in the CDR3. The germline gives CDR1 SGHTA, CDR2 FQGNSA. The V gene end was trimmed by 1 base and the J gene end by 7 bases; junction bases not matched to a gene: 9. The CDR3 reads CASSLGRDRLAEKLFF. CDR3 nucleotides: TGTGCCAGCAGCTTAGGAAGGGACAGACTTGCTGAAAAACTGTTTTTT.

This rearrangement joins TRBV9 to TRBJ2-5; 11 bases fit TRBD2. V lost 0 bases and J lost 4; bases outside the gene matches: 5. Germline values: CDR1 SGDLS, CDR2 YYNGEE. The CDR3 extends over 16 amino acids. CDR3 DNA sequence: TGTGCCAGCAGCGTAGTTCCACTAGCGGGGGCAGAGACCCAGTACTTC. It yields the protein CASSVVPLAGAETQYF.

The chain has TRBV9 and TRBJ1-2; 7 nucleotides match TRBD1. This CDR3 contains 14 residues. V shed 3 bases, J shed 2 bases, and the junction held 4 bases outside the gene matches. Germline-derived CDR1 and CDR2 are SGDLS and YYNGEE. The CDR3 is CASSDRGPNYGYTF. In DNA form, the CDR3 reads TGTGCCAGCAGCGACAGGGGCCCCAACTATGGCTACACCTTC.

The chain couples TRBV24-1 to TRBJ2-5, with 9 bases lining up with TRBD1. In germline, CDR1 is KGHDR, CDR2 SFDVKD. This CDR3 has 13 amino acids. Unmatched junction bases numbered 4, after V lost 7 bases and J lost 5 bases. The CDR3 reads CATRQGAGETQYF. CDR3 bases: TGTGCCACCAGACAGGGGGCCGGGGAGACCCAGTACTTC.

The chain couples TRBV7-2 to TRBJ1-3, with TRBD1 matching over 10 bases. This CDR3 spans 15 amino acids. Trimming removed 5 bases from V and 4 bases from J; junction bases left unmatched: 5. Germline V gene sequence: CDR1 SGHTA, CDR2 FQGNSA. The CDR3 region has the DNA TGTGCCAGCAGCGCCGGGACAGGGGAGGGAAACACCATATATTTT. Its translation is CASSAGTGEGNTIYF.